The present entry profiles one T cell receptor beta chain with its context. The target antigen is unknown. This CDR3 region has 15 residues. Germline V lookup: CDR1 SGHVS, CDR2 FQNEAQ. The source of the sample is a study of T cells expressing NK-cell markers. Study details: Serological testing identified most of the eight sequenced donors as HCMV-seropositive and one as seronegative.

For each CDR3 protein, TCRdb gives one entry from its re-call of the 5' RACE reads, without DNA. Its table lists around 470,000 distinct CDR3 sequences. Study-wide findings and caveats: In several donors, dominant clonotypes made up about 28.3-60.1% of CD3+CD56-NKG2C+ cells.

The specimen sequenced was blood T cells: a sorted CD56 or NKG2C T cell subset, CD4+ or CD8+ T cells, or bulk PBMC T cells (not recorded which). V is TRBV7-8 and J is TRBJ2-5; TCRdb outputs TRBD1, but without DNA this stays unchecked. The receptor was isolated from a woman between 50 and 59 years old in good health. This CDR3 is CASSLSGREGETQYF. Filled out from reference TRBV7-8 and TRBJ2-5, the complete variable domain reads GAGVSQSPRYKVAKRGQDVALRCDPISGHVSLFWYQQALGQGPEFLTYFQNEAQLDKSGLPSDRFFAERPEGSVSTLKIQRTQQEDSAVYLCASSLSGREGETQYFGPGTRLLVL.